Included here is one TCR beta chain sequence, with context. Its antigen remains unknown. Germline V gene lookup returns CDR1 SEHNR and CDR2 FQNEAQ (reference sequence). V dropped 6 bases and J dropped 0; count of bases not matched to a gene: 3. The CDR3 totals 14 residues. This specimen belongs to a study of blood T cells in healthy people across ages. Study-wide findings and caveats: There was a strong correlation between TCR beta diversity and naive T cell percentage.

The use of a sample-barcoded 5' primer and a J-beta primer mix characterized a second PCR of roughly 7 to 12 cycles. TCRdb itself ran the 5' RACE reads through MiXCR, one entry per CDR3 protein. The sample includes around 990,000 distinct CDR3 sequences, 35% to 45% seen only once; the top ten take around 13%. Each donor supplied around 9.6 milliliters of peripheral blood. The J gene is TRBJ2-3, the V gene TRBV7-9, with 7 nucleotides matching TRBD1. This clonotype was obtained from a young man in good health. Sequencing input: blood. The CDR3 is CASRKGASTDTQYF. CDR3 DNA: TGTGCCAGCAGAAAGGGGGCGAGCACAGATACGCAGTATTTT.